This TCR beta chain was recovered during a study of cytomegalovirus exposure and HLA in healthy donors. The PCR had 60 Vbeta and 13 Jbeta primers. The method was immunoSEQ multiplex PCR; TCRdb's version includes in-frame clones alone and lacks a portion of them. The table shows some 160,000 clones, with roughly 80% occurring only once. Between the trimmed V and J ends, which lost 2 bases and 1 base, there was a span of 7 bases. CDR1 and CDR2 (germline): SGHRS, YFSETQ. CDR3 size: 14 residues. The sequenced material came from PBMCs. The sequence derives from a male donor in good health and CMV-seronegative. This chain uses TRBV5-1 with TRBJ2-4; TRBD1 is a possible D gene (6 bases). CDR3 residues: CASSFGQAKNIQYF. The CDR3 DNA is TGCGCCAGCAGCTTCGGACAGGCCAAAAACATTCAGTACTTC. The variable domain in full, completed from reference TRBV5-1 and TRBJ2-4, reads KAGVTQTPRYLIKTRGQQVTLSCSPISGHRSVSWYQQTPGQGLQFLFEYFSETQRNKGNFPGRFSGRQFSNSRSEMNVSTLELGDSALYLCASSFGQAKNIQYFGAGTRLSVL.